This T cell receptor (beta chain) was captured by sequencing in a study of T cell responses to AZD1222 COVID-19 vaccine (dated by TCRdb to about 2021). For context, the study as a whole: A total of just over 230 trial participants underwent TCR sequencing, of whom roughly 210 had received two doses of AZD1222 and approximately 26 had received two doses of the MenACWY control vaccine. Enrollment into the trials was organized by age into subgroups of 18-55, 56-69 and 70-plus years, and those subgroups contained 148, 28 and 57 TCR-sequenced participants, respectively.

In regard to this clone: Its antigen remains undetermined. The input lacks base qualities; no much larger clone sits a single base away.

The CDR3 regions of human TCRbeta chains were analyzed by immunosequencing. Per the source publication's procedure: Repertoire TCRs were matched against a reference library of SARS-CoV-2-specific TCRs generated with the MIRA antigen-specificity platform. Breadth meant the fraction of unique TCRs that were SARS-CoV-2-associated, whereas depth meant the fraction of total T cells that were SARS-CoV-2-associated. Using the MIRA data, each spike-specific TCR was mapped to the spike region that the TCR reacts to and placed in a CD4 or CD8 class. Log10-transformed breadth and depth values were compared by one-way ANOVA with Sidak's multiple comparisons tests. In TCRdb, the immuneACCESS table is reduced to in-frame sequences with V and J assigned. These tables do not hold every clone; where another copy was compared, an unresolved V gene accounts for under half, and the others remain unexplained. V and J calls and clone size are as listed in that table; D and trimming were resolved from the DNA. A total of 100,000 to 150,000 clones appear in this sample, 75% to 90% of them only once. In total, the top ten clones hold approximately 4.4% of the sample.

Here is what the overall study found, with its caveats: Conclusions about previously exposed vaccinees were limited because only 5 or 6 AZD1222 recipients were SARS-CoV-2 seropositive at baseline. Reportedly, close to half of the unique spike-specific TCRs recognized epitopes lying outside the regions that are mutated in the B.1.351 and B.1.1.7 variants. CD4 TCRs associated with the vaccine covered the entire spike protein, and the dominant responses were in regions 160-218 and 743-854. Participants were mostly white British and included more females than males, and it was suggested by the authors that clonal diversity may have been underestimated. After two AZD1222 doses, both the breadth and the depth of spike-specific TCRs were significantly higher than at day 0 and than in MenACWY recipients. Because no day 14 peak-response samples were available, repertoires were characterized only after the peak T cell response. The 56-69-year group was small, and its depth increase did not reach significance, likely because of low power.

Reading the label with the study, this specimen's time point is: about 28 days (+/-7) after the second vaccine dose. AZD1222 recipients given second doses at about 4 weeks or at about 12 weeks were pooled, since spike-specific TCR depth and breadth were not found to differ between the two schedules. Vaccinee samples came from UK trials COV001 and COV002, including a single-blind randomized controlled phase 2/3 trial of AZD1222 (ChAdOx1 nCoV-19) in healthy adults. For TCRbeta chain sequencing, PBMC samples were collected from trial participants at day 0 and at day 28 after the second dose. This sequence originates from an adult who received the AZD1222 COVID-19 vaccine. This sample comprised peripheral blood, obtained 28 days after the second AZD1222 dose.

The DNA reads as follows: TGTGCCAGCAGTCGGGACAGCTTCTATGGCTACACCTTC. It codes for CASSRDSFYGYTF. Rearrangement joined TRBV28 to TRBJ1-2, and 7 bases in between align with TRBD1. CDR1 and CDR2 are read off the germline V gene as MDHEN and SYDVKM. Compared with germline, V lacks 5 bases and J lacks 4 bases; bases without a gene match: 4. The cysteine opens and the phenylalanine closes a CDR3 of 13 amino acids. CDR3 DNA only is kept here, 39 bases in frame from base 1.